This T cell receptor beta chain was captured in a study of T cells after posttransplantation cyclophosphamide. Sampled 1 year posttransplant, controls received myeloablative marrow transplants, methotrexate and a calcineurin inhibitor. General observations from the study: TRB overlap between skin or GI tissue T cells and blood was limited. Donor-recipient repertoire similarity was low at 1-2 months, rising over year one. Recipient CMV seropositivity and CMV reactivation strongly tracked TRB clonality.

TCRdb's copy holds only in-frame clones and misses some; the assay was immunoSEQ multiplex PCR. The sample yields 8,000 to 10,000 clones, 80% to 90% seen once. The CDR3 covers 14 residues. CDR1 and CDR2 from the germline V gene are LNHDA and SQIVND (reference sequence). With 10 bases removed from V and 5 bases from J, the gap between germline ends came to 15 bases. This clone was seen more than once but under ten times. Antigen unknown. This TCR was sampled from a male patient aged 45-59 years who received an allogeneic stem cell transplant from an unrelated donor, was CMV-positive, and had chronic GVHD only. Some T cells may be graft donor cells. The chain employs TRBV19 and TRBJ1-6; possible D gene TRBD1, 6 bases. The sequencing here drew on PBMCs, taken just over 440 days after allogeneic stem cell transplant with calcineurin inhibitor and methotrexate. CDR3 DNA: TGTGCCACCTCGTGGGACACCGATAATTCACCCCTCCACTTT. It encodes CATSWDTDNSPLHF.